This TCR beta chain was identified in a study of CD8 T cells in Susac syndrome. General study points: In its TCR sequencing and HLA analysis, the study acknowledged that the number of individuals was relatively small.

Random hexamers served to reverse transcribe roughly 0.5 to 1 ug RNA. TCRdb reprocessed the immunoSEQ multiplex PCR reads with MiXCR, giving one entry per CDR3 protein. This sample has about 89,000 distinct CDR3 sequences, with approximately 92% found just once. The germline gives CDR1 SGHTA, CDR2 FQGNSA. This CDR3 has 15 residues. Trimming pared 4 bases from V and 0 bases from J, leaving 13 bases between. Of note for this clonotype: Its antigen remains unknown.

The sequenced sample consisted of CD8+ T cells from PBMCs. V gene TRBV7-2 combines with J gene TRBJ2-7, with D perhaps being TRBD1 or TRBD2 (6 bases each). This sequence was found in a human donor in good health. The CDR3 region has the DNA TGTGCCAGCAGCTCCCAAGGGGGGCCCTCCTACGAGCAGTACTTC. Translation: CASSSQGGPSYEQYF.